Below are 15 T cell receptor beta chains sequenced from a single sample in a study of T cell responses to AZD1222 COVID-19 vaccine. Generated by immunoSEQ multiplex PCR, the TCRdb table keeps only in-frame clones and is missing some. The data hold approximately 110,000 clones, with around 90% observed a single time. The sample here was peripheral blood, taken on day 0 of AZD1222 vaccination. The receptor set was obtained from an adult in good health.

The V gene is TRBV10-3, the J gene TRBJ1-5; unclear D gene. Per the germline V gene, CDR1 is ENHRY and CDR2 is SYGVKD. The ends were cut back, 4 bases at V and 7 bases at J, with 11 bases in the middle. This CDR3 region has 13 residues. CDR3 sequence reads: CAISGGWEQPQHF. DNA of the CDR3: TGTGCCATCAGTGGGGGTTGGGAACAGCCCCAGCATTTT.

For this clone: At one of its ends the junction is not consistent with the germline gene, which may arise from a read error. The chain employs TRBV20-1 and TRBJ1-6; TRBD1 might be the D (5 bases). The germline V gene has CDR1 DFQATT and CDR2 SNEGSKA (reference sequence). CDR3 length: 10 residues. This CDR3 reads CSAEFGAPAF. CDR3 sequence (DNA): TGCAGTGCTGAGTTCGGGGCCCCAGCTTTT.

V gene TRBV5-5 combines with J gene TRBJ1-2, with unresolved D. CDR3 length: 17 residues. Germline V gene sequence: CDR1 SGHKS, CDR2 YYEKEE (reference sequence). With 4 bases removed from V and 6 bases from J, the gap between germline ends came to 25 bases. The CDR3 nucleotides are TGTGCCAGCAGCAACCTTAGATCCTGGGGAGCCGGCGATGGCTACACCTTC. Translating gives CASSNLRSWGAGDGYTF.

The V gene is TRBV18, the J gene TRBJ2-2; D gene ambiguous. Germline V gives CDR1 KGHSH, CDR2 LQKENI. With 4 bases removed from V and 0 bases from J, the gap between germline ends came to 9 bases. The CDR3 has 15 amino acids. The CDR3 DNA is TGTGCCAGCTCACGGGCAAAAACGAACACCGGGGAGCTGTTTTTT. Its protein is CASSRAKTNTGELFF.

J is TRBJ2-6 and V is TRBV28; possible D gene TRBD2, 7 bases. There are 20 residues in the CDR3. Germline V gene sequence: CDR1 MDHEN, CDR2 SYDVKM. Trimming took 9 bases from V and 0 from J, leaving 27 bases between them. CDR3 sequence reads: CASSPRGALSFSSGANVLTF. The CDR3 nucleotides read TGTGCCAGTTCCCCCCGGGGGGCGCTTTCTTTTAGCTCTGGGGCCAACGTCCTGACTTTC.

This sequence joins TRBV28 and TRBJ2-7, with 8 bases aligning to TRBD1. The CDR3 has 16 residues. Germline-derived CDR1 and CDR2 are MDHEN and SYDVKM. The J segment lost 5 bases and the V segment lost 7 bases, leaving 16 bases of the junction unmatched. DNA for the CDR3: TGTGCCAGCACCCCCGCGGGTCAGGGGGCTTTCGACGAGCAGTACTTC. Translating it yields CASTPAGQGAFDEQYF.

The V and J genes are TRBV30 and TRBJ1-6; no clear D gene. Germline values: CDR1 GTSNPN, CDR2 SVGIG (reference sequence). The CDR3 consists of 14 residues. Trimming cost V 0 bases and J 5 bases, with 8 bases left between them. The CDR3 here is CAWSVTSNNSPLHF. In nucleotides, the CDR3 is TGTGCCTGGAGTGTAACCTCAAATAATTCACCCCTCCACTTT.

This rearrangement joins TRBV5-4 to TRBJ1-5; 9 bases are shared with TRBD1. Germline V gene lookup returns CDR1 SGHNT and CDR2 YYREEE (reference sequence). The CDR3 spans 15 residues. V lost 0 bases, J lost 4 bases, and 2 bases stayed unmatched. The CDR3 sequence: CASSLGQGENQPQHF. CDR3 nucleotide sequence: TGTGCCAGCAGCTTGGGACAGGGGGAGAATCAGCCCCAGCATTTT.

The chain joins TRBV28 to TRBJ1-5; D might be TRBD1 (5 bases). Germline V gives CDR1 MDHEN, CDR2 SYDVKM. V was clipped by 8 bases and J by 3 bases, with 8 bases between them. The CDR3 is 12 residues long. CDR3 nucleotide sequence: TGTGCCAGCTTACAGGTCAATCAGCCCCAGCATTTT. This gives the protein CASLQVNQPQHF.

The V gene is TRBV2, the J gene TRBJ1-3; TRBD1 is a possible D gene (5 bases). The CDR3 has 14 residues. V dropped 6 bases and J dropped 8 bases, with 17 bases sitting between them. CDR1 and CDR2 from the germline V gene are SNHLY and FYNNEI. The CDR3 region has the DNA TGTGCCAGCAGAACCTCGGCAGGGTACGACACCATATATTTT. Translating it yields CASRTSAGYDTIYF. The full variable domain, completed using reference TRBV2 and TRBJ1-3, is EPEVTQTPSHQVTQMGQEVILRCVPISNHLYFYWYRQILGQKVEFLVSFYNNEISEKSEIFDDQFSVERPDGSNFTLKIRSTKLEDSAMYFCASRTSAGYDTIYFGEGSWLTVV.

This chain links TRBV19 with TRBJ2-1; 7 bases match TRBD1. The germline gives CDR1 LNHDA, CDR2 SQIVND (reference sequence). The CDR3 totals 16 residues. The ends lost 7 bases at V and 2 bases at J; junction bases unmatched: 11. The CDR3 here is CASTTRQGRAYNEQFF. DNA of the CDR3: TGTGCCAGTACCACACGACAGGGTAGAGCCTACAATGAGCAGTTCTTC.

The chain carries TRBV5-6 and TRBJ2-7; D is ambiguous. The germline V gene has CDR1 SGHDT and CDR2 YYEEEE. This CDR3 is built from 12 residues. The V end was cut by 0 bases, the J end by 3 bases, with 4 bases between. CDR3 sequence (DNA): TGTGCCAGCAGCTTGGGTCTCTACGAGCAGTACTTC. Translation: CASSLGLYEQYF.

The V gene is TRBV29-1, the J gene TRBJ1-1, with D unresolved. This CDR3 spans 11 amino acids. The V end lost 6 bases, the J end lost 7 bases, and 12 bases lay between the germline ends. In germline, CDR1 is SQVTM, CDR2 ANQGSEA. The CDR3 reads CSVVVADEAFF. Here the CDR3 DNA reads TGCAGCGTAGTTGTTGCTGATGAAGCTTTCTTT. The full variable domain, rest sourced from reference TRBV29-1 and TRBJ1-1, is SAVISQKPSRDICQRGTSLTIQCQVDSQVTMMFWYRQQPGQSLTLIATANQGSEATYESGFVIDKFPISRPNLTFSTLTVSNMSPEDSSIYLCSVVVADEAFFGQGTRLTVV.

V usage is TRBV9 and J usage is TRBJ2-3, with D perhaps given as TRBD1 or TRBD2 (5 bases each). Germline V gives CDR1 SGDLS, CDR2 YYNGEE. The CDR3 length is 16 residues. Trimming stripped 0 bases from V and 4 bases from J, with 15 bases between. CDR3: CASSVAVGSGPDTQYF. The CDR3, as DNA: TGTGCCAGCAGCGTAGCTGTGGGCTCGGGGCCAGATACGCAGTATTTT.

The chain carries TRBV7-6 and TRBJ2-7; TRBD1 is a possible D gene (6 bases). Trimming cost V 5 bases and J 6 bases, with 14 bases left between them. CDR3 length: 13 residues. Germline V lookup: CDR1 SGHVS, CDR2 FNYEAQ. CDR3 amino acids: CASSTSQGSEQYF. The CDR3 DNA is TGTGCCAGCAGCACGTCACAGGGCTCCGAGCAGTACTTC.